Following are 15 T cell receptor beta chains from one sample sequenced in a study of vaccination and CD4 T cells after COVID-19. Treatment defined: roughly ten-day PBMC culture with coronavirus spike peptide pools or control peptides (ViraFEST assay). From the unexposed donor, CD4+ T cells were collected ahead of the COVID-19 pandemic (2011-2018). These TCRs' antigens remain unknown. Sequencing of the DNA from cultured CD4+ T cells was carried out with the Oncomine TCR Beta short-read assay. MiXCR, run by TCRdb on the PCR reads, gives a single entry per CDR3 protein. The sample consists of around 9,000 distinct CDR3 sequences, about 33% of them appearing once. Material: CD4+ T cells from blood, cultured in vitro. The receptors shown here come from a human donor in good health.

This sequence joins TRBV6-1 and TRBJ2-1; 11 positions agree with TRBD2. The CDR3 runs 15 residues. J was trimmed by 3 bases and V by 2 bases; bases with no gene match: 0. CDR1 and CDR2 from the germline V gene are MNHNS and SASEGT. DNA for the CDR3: TGTGCCAGCAGTGAACTAGCGGGGGGCTACAATGAGCAGTTCTTC. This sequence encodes CASSELAGGYNEQFF.

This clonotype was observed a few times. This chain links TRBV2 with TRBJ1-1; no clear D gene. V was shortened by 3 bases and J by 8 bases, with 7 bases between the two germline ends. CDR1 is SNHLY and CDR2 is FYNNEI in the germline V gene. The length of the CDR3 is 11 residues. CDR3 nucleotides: TGTGCCAGCAGTGAGTGGAGGGAAGCTTTCTTT. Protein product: CASSEWREAFF.

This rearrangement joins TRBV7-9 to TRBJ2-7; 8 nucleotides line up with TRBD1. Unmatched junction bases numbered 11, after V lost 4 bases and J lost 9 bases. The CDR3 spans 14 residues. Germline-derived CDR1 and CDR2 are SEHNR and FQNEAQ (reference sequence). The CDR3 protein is CASSSGQGGFRQYF. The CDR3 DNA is TGTGCCAGCAGCTCCGGACAGGGTGGTTTTCGGCAGTACTTC.

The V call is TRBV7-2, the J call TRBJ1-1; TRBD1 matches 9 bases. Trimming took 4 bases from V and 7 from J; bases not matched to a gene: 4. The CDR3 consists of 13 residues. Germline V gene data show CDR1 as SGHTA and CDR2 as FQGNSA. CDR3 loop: CASSSRQGGEAFF. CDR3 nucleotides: TGTGCCAGCAGCTCCAGACAGGGGGGTGAAGCTTTCTTT.

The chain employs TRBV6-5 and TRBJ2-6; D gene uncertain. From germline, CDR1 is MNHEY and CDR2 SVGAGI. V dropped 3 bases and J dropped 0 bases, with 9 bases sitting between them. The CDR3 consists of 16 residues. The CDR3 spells CASSYWASSGANVLTF. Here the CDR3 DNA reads TGTGCCAGCAGTTATTGGGCTAGCTCTGGGGCCAACGTCCTGACTTTC.

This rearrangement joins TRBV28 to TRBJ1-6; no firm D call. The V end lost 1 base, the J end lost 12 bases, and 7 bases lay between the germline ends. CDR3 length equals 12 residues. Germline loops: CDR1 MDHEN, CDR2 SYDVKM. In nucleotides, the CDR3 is TGTGCCAGCAGTTTATACAAGGGACCCCTCCACTTT. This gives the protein CASSLYKGPLHF.

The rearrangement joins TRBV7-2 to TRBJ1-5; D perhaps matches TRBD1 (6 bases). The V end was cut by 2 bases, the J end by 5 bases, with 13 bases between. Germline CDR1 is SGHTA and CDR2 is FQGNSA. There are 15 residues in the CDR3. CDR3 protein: CASSLQGIGYQPQHF. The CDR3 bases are TGTGCCAGCAGCTTACAGGGGATCGGCTATCAGCCCCAGCATTTT.

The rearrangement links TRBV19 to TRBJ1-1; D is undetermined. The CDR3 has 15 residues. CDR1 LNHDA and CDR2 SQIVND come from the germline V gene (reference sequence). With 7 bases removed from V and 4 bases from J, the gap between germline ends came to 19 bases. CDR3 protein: CASTDLSYRSTEAFF. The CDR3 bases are TGTGCCAGTACCGATTTGTCGTACCGGAGCACTGAAGCTTTCTTT.

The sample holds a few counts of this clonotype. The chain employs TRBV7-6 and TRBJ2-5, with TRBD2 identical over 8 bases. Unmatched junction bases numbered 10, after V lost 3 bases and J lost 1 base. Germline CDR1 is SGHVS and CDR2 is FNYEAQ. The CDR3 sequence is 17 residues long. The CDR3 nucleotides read TGTGCCAGCAGCTTTACGAGTGGCGGGGGGATCCAAGAGACCCAGTACTTC. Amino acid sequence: CASSFTSGGGIQETQYF.

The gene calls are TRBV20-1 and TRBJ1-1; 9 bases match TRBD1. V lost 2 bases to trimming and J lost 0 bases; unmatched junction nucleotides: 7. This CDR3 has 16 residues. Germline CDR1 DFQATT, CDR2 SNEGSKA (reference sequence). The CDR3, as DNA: TGCAGTGCTAGACCCGGGACAGGGTTGGTGAACACTGAAGCTTTCTTT. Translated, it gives CSARPGTGLVNTEAFF.

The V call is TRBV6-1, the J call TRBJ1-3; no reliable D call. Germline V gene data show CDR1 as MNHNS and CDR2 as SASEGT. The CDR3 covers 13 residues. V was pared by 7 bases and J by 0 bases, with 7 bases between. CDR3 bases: TGTGCCAGCAAGGCCCCCTCTGGAAACACCATATATTTT. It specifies CASKAPSGNTIYF.

The CDR3 DNA sequence: TGTGCCAGCAGCAAGAAAGCCCGGACTGCCTGTTCACCCCTCCACTTT. Translating it yields CASSKKARTACSPLHF. This chain joins TRBV21-1 and TRBJ1-6; the D call TRBD1 from the table was never checked on the DNA. TRBV21-1 is a pseudogene. The CDR3 runs to 16 residues.

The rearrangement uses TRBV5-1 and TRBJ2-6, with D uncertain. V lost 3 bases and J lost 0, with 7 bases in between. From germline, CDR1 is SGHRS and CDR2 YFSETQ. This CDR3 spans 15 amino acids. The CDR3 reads CASSYRSSGANVLTF. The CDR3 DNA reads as TGCGCCAGCAGCTACAGAAGCTCTGGGGCCAACGTCCTGACTTTC.

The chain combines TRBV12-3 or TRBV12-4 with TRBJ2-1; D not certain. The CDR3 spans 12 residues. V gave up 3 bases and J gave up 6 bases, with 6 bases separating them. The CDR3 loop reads CASSLQVNEQFF. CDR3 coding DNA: TGTGCCAGCAGTTTGCAGGTCAATGAGCAGTTCTTC.

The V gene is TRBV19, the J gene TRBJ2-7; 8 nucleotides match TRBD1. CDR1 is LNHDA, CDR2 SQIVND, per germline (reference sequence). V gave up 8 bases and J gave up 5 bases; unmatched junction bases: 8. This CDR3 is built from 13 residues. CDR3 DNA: TGTGCCAGTGCCGGACAGGGTGGCCACGAGCAGTACTTC. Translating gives CASAGQGGHEQYF. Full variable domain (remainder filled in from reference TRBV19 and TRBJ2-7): DGGITQSPKYLFRKEGQNVTLSCEQNLNHDAMYWYRQDPGQGLRLIYYSQIVNDFQKGDIAEGYSVSREKKESFPLTVTSAQKNPTAFYLCASAGQGGHEQYFGPGTRLTVT.